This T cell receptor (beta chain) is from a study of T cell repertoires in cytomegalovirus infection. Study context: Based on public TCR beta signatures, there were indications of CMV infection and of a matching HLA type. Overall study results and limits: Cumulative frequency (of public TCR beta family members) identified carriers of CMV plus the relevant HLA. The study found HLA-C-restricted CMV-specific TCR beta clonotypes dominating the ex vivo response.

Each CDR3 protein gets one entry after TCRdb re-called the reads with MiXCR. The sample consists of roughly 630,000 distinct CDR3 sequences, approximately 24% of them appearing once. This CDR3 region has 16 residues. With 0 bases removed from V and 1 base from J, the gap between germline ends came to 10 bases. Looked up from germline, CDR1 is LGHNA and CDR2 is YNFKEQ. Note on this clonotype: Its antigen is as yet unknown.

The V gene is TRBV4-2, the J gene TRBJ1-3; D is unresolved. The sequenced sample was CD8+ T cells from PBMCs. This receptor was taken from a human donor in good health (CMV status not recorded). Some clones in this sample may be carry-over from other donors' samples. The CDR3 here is CASSQDPTRSGNTIYF. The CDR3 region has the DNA TGTGCCAGCAGCCAAGATCCTACGCGATCTGGAAACACCATATATTTT.